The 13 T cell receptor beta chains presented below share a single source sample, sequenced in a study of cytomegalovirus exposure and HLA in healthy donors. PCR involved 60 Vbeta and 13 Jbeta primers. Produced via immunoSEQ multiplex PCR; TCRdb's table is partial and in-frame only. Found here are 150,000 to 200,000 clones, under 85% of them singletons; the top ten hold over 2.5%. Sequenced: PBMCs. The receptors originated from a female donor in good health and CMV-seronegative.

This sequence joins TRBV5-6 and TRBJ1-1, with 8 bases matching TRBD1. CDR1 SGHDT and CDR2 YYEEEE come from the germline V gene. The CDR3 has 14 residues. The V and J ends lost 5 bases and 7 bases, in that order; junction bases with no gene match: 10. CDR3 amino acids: CASRKTGEVIEAFF. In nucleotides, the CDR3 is TGTGCCAGCAGAAAGACAGGGGAAGTGATTGAAGCTTTCTTT.

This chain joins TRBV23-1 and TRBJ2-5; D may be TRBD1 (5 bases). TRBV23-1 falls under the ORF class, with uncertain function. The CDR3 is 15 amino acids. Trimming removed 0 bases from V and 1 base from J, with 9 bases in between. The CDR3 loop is CASSQSRQPQETQYF. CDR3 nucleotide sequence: TGCGCCAGCAGTCAATCCAGACAGCCCCAAGAGACCCAGTACTTC.

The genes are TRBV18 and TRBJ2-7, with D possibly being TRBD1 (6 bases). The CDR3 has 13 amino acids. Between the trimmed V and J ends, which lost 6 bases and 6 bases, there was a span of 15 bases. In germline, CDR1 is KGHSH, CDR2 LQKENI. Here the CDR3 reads CASSLGQSSEQYF. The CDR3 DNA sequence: TGTGCCAGCTCCCTTGGACAGTCGAGCGAGCAGTACTTC. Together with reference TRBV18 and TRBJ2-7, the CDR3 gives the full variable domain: NAGVMQNPRHLVRRRGQEARLRCSPMKGHSHVYWYRQLPEEGLKFMVYLQKENIIDESGMPKERFSAEFPKEGPSILRIQQVVRGDSAAYFCASSLGQSSEQYFGPGTRLTVT.

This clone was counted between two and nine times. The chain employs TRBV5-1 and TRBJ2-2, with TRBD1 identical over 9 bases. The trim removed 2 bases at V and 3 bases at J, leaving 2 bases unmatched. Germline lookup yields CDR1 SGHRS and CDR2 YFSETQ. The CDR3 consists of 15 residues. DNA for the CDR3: TGCGCCAGCAGCTTTAGGACAGGGGACACCGGGGAGCTGTTTTTT. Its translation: CASSFRTGDTGELFF.

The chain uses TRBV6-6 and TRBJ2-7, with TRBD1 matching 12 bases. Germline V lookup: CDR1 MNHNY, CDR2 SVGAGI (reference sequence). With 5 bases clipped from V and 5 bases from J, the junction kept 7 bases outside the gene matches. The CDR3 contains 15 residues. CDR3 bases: TGTGCCAGCAGTACGCGGGACAGGGGGCTCGACGAGCAGTACTTC. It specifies CASSTRDRGLDEQYF.

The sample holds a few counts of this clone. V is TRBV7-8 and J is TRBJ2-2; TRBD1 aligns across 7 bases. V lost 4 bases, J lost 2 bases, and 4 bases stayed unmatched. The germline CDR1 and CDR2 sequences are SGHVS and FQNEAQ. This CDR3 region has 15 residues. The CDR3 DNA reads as TGTGCCAGCAGCTCGACAGGGACCAACACCGGGGAGCTGTTTTTT. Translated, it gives CASSSTGTNTGELFF.

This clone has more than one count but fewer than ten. CDR3: CALISGTGWDEQYF. The CDR3 DNA reads TGTGCCTTAATTTCGGGGACAGGGTGGGACGAGCAGTACTTC. The rearrangement joins TRBV30 to TRBJ2-7; TRBD1 matches at 9 bases. The CDR3 is 14 residues long. Losses at the gene ends were 7 bases for V and 5 bases for J; bases not matched to a gene: 12. Germline V gene data show CDR1 as GTSNPN and CDR2 as SVGIG (reference sequence).

CDR3 sequence (DNA): TGTGCCAGCAGCGTAGCCCTTAGCGGGACAGGCACAGATACGCAGTATTTT. It yields the protein CASSVALSGTGTDTQYF. This chain links TRBV9 with TRBJ2-3, with D possibly TRBD2 on 8 matching bases. The CDR3 consists of 17 residues. Germline CDR1 is SGDLS and CDR2 is YYNGEE. Trimming stripped 0 bases from V and 1 base from J, with 15 bases between.

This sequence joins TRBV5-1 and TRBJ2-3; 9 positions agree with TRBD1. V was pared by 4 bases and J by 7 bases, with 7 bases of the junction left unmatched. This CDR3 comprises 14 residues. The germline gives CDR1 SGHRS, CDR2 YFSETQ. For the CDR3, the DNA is TGCGCCAGCAGCCCCTCGGACAGGGGAAATACGCAGTATTTT. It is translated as CASSPSDRGNTQYF.

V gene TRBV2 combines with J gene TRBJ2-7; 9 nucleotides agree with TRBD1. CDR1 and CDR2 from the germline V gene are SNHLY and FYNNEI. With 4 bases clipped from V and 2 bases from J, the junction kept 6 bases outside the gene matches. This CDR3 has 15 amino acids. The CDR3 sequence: CASSAGTGPTYEQYF. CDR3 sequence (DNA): TGTGCCAGCAGTGCCGGGACAGGGCCTACCTACGAGCAGTACTTC.

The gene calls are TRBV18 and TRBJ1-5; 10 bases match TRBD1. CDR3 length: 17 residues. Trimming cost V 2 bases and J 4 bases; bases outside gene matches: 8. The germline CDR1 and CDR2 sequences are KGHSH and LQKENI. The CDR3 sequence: CASSPNYRDRGNQPQHF. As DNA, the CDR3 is TGTGCCAGCTCACCAAACTACCGGGACAGGGGTAATCAGCCCCAGCATTTT.

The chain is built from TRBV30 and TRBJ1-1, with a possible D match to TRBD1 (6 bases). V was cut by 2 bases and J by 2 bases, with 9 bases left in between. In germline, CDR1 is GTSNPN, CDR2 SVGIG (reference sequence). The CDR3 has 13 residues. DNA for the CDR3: TGTGCCTGGAGTTTGGACAGAAACACTGAAGCTTTCTTT. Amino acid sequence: CAWSLDRNTEAFF.

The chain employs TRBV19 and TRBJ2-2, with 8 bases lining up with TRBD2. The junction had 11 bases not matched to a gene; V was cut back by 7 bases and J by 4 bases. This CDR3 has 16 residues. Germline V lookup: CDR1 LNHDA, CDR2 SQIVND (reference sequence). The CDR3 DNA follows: TGTGCCAGTAAAGGGTTTCGGGAGGGCAGCACCGGGGAGCTGTTTTTT. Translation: CASKGFREGSTGELFF.